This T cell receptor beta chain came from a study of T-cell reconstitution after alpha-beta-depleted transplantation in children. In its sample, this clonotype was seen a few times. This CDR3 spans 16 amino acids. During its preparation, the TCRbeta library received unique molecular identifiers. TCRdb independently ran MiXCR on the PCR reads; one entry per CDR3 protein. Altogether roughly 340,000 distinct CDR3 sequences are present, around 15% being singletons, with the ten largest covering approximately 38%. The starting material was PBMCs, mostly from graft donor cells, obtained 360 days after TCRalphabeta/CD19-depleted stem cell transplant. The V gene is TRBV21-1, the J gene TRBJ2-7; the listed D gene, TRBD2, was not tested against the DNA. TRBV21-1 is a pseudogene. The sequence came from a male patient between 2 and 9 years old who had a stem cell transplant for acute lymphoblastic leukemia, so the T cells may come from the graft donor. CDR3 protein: CASSKTGLARSYEQYF. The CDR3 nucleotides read TGTGCCAGCAGCAAAACGGGACTAGCGCGTTCCTACGAGCAGTACTTC.